This TCR beta chain appears in the sequencing data of a study of molecular identifiers for immune sequencing clone quantification. The V end lost 1 base, the J end lost 2 bases, and 14 bases lay between the germline ends. The CDR3 is 16 residues long. Germline CDR1 is SEHNR and CDR2 is FQNEAQ (reference sequence). This clonotype came up many times. Its specificity is unknown. Using its own MiXCR run on the PCR reads, TCRdb lists one record per CDR3 protein. The sample has 460,000 or so distinct CDR3 sequences, 25% seen once. Findings of the study overall: Over 99% of effector molecules, but under 1% in naive cells, were held by clones with more than 20 RNA copies.

The sample consisted of naive CD8+ T cells from blood, with Jurkat cell RNA spiked in. Sample subset: FACS-sorted CD8+CD4-CCR7+CD45RA+ naive T cells. V and J are TRBV7-9 and TRBJ2-5, with a possible D match to TRBD1 (6 bases). The source of this sequence is a human donor in good health. Some libraries in this study had Jurkat cell RNA spiked in. This chain's CDR3 is CASSLGFATGQETQYF. As DNA, the CDR3 is TGTGCCAGCAGCTTAGGGTTTGCGACAGGTCAAGAGACCCAGTACTTC.